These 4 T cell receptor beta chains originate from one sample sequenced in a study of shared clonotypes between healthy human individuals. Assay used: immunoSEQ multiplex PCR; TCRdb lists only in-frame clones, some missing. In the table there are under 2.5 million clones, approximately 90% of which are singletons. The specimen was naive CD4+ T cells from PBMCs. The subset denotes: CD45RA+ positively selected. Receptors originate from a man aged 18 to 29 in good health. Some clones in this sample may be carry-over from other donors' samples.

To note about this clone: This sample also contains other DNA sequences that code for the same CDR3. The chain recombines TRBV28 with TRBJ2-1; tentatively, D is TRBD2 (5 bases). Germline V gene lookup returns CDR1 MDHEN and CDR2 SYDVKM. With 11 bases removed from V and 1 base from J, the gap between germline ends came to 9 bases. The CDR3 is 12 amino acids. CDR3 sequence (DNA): TGTGCCGCCGGGGAGTCCTACAATGAGCAGTTCTTC. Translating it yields CAAGESYNEQFF.

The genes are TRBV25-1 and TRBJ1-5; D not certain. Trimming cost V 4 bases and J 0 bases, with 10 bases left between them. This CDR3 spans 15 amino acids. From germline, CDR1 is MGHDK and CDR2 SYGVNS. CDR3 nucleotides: TGTGCCAGCAGTGGGTCAGTCGATAGCAATCAGCCCCAGCATTTT. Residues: CASSGSVDSNQPQHF.

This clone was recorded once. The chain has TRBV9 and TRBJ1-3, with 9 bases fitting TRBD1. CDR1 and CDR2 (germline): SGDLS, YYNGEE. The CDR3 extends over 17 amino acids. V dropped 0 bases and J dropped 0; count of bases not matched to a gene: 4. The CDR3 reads CASSVGGTGNSGNTIYF. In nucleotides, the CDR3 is TGTGCCAGCAGCGTAGGCGGGACAGGGAACTCTGGAAACACCATATATTTT.

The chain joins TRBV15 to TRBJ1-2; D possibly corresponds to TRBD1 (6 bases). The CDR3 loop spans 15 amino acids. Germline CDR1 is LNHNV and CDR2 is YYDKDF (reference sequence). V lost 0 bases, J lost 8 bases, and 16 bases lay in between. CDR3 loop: CATSRDLDRSEGYTF. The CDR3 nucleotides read TGTGCCACCAGCAGAGACCTCGACAGGTCGGAAGGCTACACCTTC.